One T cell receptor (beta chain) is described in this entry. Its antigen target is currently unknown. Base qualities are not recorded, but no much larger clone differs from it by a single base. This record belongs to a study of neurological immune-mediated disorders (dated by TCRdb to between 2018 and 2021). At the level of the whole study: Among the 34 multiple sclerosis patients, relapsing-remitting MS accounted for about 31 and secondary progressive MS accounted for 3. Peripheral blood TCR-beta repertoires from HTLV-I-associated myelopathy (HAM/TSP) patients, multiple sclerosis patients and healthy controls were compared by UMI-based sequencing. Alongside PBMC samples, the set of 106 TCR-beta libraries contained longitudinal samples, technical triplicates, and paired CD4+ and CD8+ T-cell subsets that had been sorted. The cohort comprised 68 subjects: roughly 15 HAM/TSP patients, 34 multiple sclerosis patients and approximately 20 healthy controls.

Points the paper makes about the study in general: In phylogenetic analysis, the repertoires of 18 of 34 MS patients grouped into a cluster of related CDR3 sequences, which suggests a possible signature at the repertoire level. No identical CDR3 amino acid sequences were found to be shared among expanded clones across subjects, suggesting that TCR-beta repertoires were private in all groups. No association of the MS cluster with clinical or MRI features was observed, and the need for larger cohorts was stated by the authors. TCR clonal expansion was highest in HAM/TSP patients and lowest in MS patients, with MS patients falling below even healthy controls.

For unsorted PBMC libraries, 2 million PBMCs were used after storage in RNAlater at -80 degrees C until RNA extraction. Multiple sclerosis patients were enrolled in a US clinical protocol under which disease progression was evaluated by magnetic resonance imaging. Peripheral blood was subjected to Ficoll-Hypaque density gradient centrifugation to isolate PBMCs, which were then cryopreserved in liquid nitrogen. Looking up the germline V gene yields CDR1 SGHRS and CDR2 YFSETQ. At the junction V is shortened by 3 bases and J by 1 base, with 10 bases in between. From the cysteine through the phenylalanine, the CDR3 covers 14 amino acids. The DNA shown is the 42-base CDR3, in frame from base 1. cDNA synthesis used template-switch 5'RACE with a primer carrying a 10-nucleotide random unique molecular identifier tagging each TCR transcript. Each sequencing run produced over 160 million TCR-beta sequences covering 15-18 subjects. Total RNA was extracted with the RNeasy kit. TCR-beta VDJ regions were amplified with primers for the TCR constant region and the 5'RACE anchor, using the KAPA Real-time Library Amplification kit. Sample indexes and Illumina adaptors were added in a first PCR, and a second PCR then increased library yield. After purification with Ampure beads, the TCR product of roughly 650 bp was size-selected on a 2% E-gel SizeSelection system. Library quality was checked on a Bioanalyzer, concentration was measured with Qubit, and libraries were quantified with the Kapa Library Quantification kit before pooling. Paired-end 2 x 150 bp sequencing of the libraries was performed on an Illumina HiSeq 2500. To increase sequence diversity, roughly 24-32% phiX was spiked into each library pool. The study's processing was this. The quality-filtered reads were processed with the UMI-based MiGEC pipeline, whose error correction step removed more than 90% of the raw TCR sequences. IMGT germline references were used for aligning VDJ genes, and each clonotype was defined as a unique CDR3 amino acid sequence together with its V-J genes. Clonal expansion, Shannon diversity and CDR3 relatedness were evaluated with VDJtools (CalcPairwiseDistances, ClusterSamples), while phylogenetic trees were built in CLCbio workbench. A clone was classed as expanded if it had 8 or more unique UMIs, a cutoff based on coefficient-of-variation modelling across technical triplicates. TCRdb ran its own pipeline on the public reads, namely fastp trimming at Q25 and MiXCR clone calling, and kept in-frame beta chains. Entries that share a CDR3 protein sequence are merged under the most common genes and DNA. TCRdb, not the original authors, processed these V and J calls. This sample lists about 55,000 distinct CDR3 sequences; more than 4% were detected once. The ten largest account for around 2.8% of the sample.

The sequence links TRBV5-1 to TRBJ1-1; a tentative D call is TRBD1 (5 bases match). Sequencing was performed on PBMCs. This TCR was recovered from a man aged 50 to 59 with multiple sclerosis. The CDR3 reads CASSWDVGNTEAFF. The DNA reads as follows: TGCGCCAGCAGCTGGGACGTTGGGAACACTGAAGCTTTCTTT.